A single sample is the source of the 5 T cell receptor beta chains below, sequenced in a study of blood T cell repertoires in COVID-19 (dated by TCRdb to about 2020). Receptor libraries were prepared by the immunoSEQ multiplex PCR assay. The clones in this table, taken by TCRdb from immuneACCESS, are in-frame only. Not every clone is retained; where verified, under half of the shortfall comes from an unresolved V gene, and the cause of the rest is unknown. This sample lists approximately 340,000 clones; more than 70% were detected once. The biggest ten clones account for 2.5% to 3% of the sample. Sample: peripheral blood. The receptor set was obtained from a young man with active or convalescent COVID-19.

The rearrangement joins TRBV5-1 to TRBJ2-5, with 8 bases lining up with TRBD1. The CDR3 loop spans 15 amino acids. CDR1 and CDR2 from the germline V gene are SGHRS and YFSETQ. V trimming: 0 bases; J trimming: 5 bases; junction bases outside the gene matches: 6. The CDR3 sequence: CASSLERRQGETQYF. In nucleotides, the CDR3 is TGCGCCAGCAGCTTGGAGAGAAGACAGGGGGAGACCCAGTACTTC.

CDR3 region: CASSPSGVLGEKLFF. The CDR3 DNA is TGTGCCAGCTCACCGTCAGGGGTTTTAGGAGAAAAACTGTTTTTT. The chain has TRBV18 and TRBJ1-4; D possibly corresponds to TRBD1 (6 bases). Germline-derived CDR1 and CDR2 are KGHSH and LQKENI. The CDR3 loop spans 15 amino acids. V lost 3 bases and J 8 bases, leaving 16 bases between the germline ends.

V is TRBV3-1 (or the pseudogene TRBV3-2) and J is TRBJ2-7; D perhaps matches TRBD1 (6 bases). V was pared by 4 bases and J by 4 bases, with 20 bases between. The CDR3 spans 16 residues. The germline CDR1 and CDR2 sequences are LGHDT and YNNKEL (reference sequence). DNA for the CDR3: TGTGCCAGCAGCCCTAGTTTGGCAGGGGAATTATACGAGCAGTACTTC. As protein: CASSPSLAGELYEQYF.

The chain joins TRBV9 to TRBJ2-7; D perhaps matches TRBD1 (6 bases). This CDR3 is 14 amino acids long. CDR1 is SGDLS, CDR2 YYNGEE, per germline. Trimming took off 4 bases at V and 0 bases at J, with 11 bases between the two ends. The CDR3 nucleotides are TGTGCCAGCAGCCCACGGGACATCTCCTACGAGCAGTACTTC. It translates to CASSPRDISYEQYF.

The chain is built from TRBV27 and TRBJ2-7; D uncertain. Germline values: CDR1 MNHEY, CDR2 SMNVEV (reference sequence). This CDR3 is 14 amino acids long. Trimming removed 5 bases from V and 1 base from J, with 12 bases in between. DNA of the CDR3: TGTGCCAGCAGTCCCGTGTTTAAATCCTACGAGCAGTACTTC. It specifies CASSPVFKSYEQYF.